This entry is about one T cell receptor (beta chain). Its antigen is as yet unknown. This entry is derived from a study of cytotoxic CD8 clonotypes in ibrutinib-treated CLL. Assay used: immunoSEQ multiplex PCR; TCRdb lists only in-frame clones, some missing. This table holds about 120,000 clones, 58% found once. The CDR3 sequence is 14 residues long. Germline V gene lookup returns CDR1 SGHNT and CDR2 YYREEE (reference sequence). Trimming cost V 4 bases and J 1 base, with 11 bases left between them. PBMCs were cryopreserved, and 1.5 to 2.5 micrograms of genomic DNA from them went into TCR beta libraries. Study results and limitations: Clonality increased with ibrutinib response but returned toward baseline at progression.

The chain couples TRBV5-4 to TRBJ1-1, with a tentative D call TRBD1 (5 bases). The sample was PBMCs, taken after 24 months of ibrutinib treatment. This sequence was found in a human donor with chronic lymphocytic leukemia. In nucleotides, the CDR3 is TGTGCCAGCAGCCTGGGGACCGCGAACACTGAAGCTTTCTTT. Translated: CASSLGTANTEAFF.